This T cell receptor (beta chain) is drawn from a study of blood T cell repertoires in COVID-19. Study-level background: The origin of the acute and convalescent COVID-19 samples was the United States, Italy and Spain. Sources were T cells, B-cell-depleted T cells, or PBMCs; the material itself was cDNA or gDNA.

Trimming removed 5 bases at V and 3 bases at J, with 10 bases between. The germline CDR1 and CDR2 sequences are KGHSH and LQKENI. The CDR3 is 13 residues long. Sequencing used immunoSEQ multiplex PCR; TCRdb keeps in-frame clones, though not all of them. The table lists around 70,000 clones, about 85% of them singletons, with 13% in the top ten. This sequence was found in a man aged 50-59 years with COVID-19, enrolled during active disease. The sequencing sample was made of peripheral blood. The chain combines TRBV18 with TRBJ1-1; possibly TRBD1 for D (5 bases). This chain's CDR3 is CASSRSRDTEAFF. The CDR3 region has the DNA TGTGCCAGCTCAAGATCCAGGGACACTGAAGCTTTCTTT.